The clone carrying this T cell receptor beta chain was seen a handful of times. The data originate from a study of early T cells in non-severe SARS-CoV-2 infection. Study as a whole: Bulk RNA from unsorted whole blood was sequenced; chains were unpaired.

Tagging with unique molecular identifiers was applied to individual cDNA molecules. TCRdb passed the 5' RACE reads through MiXCR, listing each CDR3 protein once. Of tens of thousands of distinct CDR3 sequences listed, roughly a tenth are singletons. Germline V gene sequence: CDR1 SNHLY, CDR2 FYNNEI. V was pared by 4 bases and J by 3 bases, with 13 bases between. The CDR3 has 15 amino acids. The genes are TRBV2 and TRBJ2-1, with D hard to call. The receptor comes from an adult who was a healthcare worker with PCR-confirmed SARS-CoV-2 infection or an uninfected control (not recorded which). The sequencing input was whole blood. DNA for the CDR3: TGTGCCAGCAGTGGGGCTATTGCGATCTACAATGAGCAGTTCTTC. Residues: CASSGAIAIYNEQFF.